This T cell receptor (beta chain) appears in the sequencing data of a study of CD8 T cells in ankylosing spondylitis. This CDR3 comprises 14 residues. V lost 5 bases, J lost 1 base, and 12 bases lay in between. CDR1 and CDR2 (germline): SGHVS, FQNEAQ. Overall study results and limits: Within matched ankylosing spondylitis synovial fluid, disease-linked clones were reportedly significantly enriched. Blood of patients with ankylosing spondylitis appeared to be characterized by a TCR beta motif of fewer than 10 highly homologous variants.

TCRdb re-derived calls from the 5' RACE reads in MiXCR, one entry per CDR3 protein. The repertoire has some 250,000 distinct CDR3 sequences, 20% to 30% of them found once; the top ten carry 0.61%. For this clonotype: Its antigen is currently unknown.

This sequence joins TRBV7-8 and TRBJ2-7, with D possibly TRBD1 on 6 matching bases. The sequenced material came from blood, either unsorted or a sorted T cell fraction (not recorded which). This sequence originates from a male donor with ankylosing spondylitis or in good health (not recorded which). The chain's CDR3 is CASSPQGQSYEQYF. For the CDR3, the DNA is TGTGCCAGCAGCCCCCAAGGACAGTCCTACGAGCAGTACTTC.